The 7 T cell receptor beta chains given below trace back to one sample, sequenced in a study of blood T cell repertoires in COVID-19. Sequencing used immunoSEQ multiplex PCR; TCRdb keeps in-frame clones, though not all of them. Here the sample spans around 88,000 clones, over 70% being singletons. Sequenced sample: peripheral blood. The receptors were sampled from a man aged 45-65 years who had recovered from COVID-19.

The V gene is TRBV5-1, the J gene TRBJ1-3; 8 positions match TRBD1. Germline loops: CDR1 SGHRS, CDR2 YFSETQ. With 0 bases clipped from V and 0 bases from J, the junction kept 5 bases outside the gene matches. The CDR3 extends over 17 amino acids. The CDR3 DNA reads as TGCGCCAGCAGCTTGGTCACAGGGGGAACCTCTGGAAACACCATATATTTT. This encodes CASSLVTGGTSGNTIYF.

The chain couples TRBV6-6 to TRBJ2-7; 13 nucleotides agree with TRBD2. The V gene end was trimmed by 2 bases and the J gene end by 6 bases; junction bases not matched to a gene: 1. Germline V gene sequence: CDR1 MNHNY, CDR2 SVGAGI (reference sequence). This CDR3 contains 14 residues. For the CDR3, the DNA is TGTGCCAGCAGTTACGGACTAGCGGGAGTCGAGCAGTACTTC. Translating gives CASSYGLAGVEQYF.

V and J are TRBV3-1 (or the pseudogene TRBV3-2) and TRBJ1-2; D gene uncertain. CDR3 length: 16 residues. Germline V CDR1 and CDR2: LGHDT, YNNKEL (reference sequence). V was clipped by 1 base and J by 4 bases, with 16 bases between them. CDR3 loop: CASSQVAGANLYGYTF. CDR3 coding DNA: TGTGCCAGCAGCCAAGTAGCCGGAGCAAACCTCTATGGCTACACCTTC.

J is TRBJ2-2 and V is TRBV7-2; D remains ambiguous. Germline CDR1 reads SGHTA; CDR2 reads FQGNSA. This CDR3 is built from 15 residues. The germline V and J ends were trimmed by 2 bases and 0 bases, with 7 bases remaining between them. CDR3 DNA sequence: TGTGCCAGCAGCTTAAATCCTACGAACACCGGGGAGCTGTTTTTT. Translation: CASSLNPTNTGELFF.

This rearrangement joins TRBV28 to TRBJ1-3; D is possibly TRBD1 (5 bases). Germline values: CDR1 MDHEN, CDR2 SYDVKM. The CDR3 contains 13 residues. V gave up 7 bases and J gave up 0 bases, with 7 bases separating them. CDR3 coding DNA: TGTGCCAGCAAAGGGGACTCTGGAAACACCATATATTTT. Translated, it gives CASKGDSGNTIYF.

The chain joins TRBV27 to TRBJ1-2; tentative D call: TRBD1 (6 bases). CDR1 is MNHEY, CDR2 SMNVEV, per germline (reference sequence). The V gene lost 5 bases and the J gene lost 1 base, with 17 bases spanning the gap. This CDR3 is built from 16 residues. This chain's CDR3 is CASSPSDRRDNYGYTF. CDR3 DNA sequence: TGTGCCAGCAGTCCGTCGGACAGAAGAGATAACTATGGCTACACCTTC.

This chain connects TRBV6-2 or TRBV6-3 to TRBJ2-1, with 8 bases aligning to TRBD2. CDR1 and CDR2 (germline): MNHEY, SVGEGT. Unmatched junction bases numbered 4, after V lost 1 base and J lost 2 bases. The CDR3 has 16 amino acids. This CDR3 reads CASSYLVAGPYNEQFF. CDR3 nucleotide sequence: TGTGCCAGCAGTTACTTAGTAGCGGGACCCTACAATGAGCAGTTCTTC.